The rows below give T cell receptor beta chains drawn from one sample of a study of cytomegalovirus exposure and HLA in healthy donors. The data were produced by immunoSEQ multiplex PCR, yet TCRdb's version contains in-frame clones alone and is incomplete. The data contain 100,000 to 150,000 clones, 75% to 85% of them seen just once; the ten biggest clones take up 4%. Material: PBMCs. Receptors originate from a woman between 40 and 55 years old in good health and CMV-seronegative. Each CDR3 is given with its conserved first and last residue. Each record gives: V gene, D gene, clone size, J gene, CDR3 DNA, CDR3 protein. The D gene is left open where the match is weak. Clone size is not always given. Where it is, it says once, few, many or a class for expanded clones.

>TRBV6-5|NA|NA|TRBJ2-5
TGTGCCAGCACCGGGGGAGGTGAAGAGACCCAGTACTTC
CASTGGGEETQYF
>TRBV7-8|NA|NA|TRBJ1-2
TGTGCCAGCAGCCCCCCGGGACTGGGGGGCTACACCTTC
CASSPPGLGGYTF
>TRBV7-2|NA|NA|TRBJ2-2
TGTGCCAGCAACCCGGGGGGCGGGTGGGCAGGGGAGCTGTTTTTT
CASNPGGGWAGELFF
>TRBV7-9|NA|NA|TRBJ2-5
TGTGCCAGCAGCTTAGAAGGGGCAGAGACCCAGTACTTC
CASSLEGAETQYF
>TRBV11-2|NA|few|TRBJ1-1
TGTGCCAGCAGCTTAGGGGCAGGGTTGGACACTGAAGCTTTCTTT
CASSLGAGLDTEAFF
>TRBV7-2|TRBD2|NA|TRBJ2-5
TGTGCCAGCAGGGGAGGGGTTGGGGACCCAAACTTC
CASRGGVGDPNF
>TRBV2|TRBD1|once|TRBJ2-2
TGTGCCAGCAGTGAAGCAGATTGGGACAGGGAGGGCACCGGGGAGCTGTTTTTT
CASSEADWDREGTGELFF
>TRBV5-1|NA|NA|TRBJ1-2
TGCGCCAGCAGCTTGGATCCTCAGTACTACACCTTC
CASSLDPQYYTF
>TRBV6-1|TRBD1|NA|TRBJ2-5
TGTGCCAGCAGTAGTACAGGGGTTGAGACCCAGTACTTC
CASSSTGVETQYF
>TRBV28|TRBD1|NA|TRBJ2-7
TGTGCCAGCAGTCGCCCGACAGGGGGTATTGGAGAGCAGTACTTC
CASSRPTGGIGEQYF
>TRBV28|NA|few|TRBJ1-2
TGTGCCAGCAGTTGGGGGGGGCGGTATGGCTACACCTTC
CASSWGGRYGYTF
>TRBV10-2|TRBD1|once|TRBJ2-5
TGCGCCAGCAGTGAGCCGGACAGGGGCGAAGAGACCCAGTACTTC
CASSEPDRGEETQYF
>TRBV19|NA|NA|TRBJ1-6
TGTGCCAGTAGTATCGCAGGGTTCGATTCACCCCTCCACTTT
CASSIAGFDSPLHF
>TRBV6-5|TRBD2|NA|TRBJ2-7
TGTGCCAGCAGTTACTCTGGGACTAGCGGCTACGAGCAGTACTTC
CASSYSGTSGYEQYF
>TRBV11-2|NA|NA|TRBJ1-6
TGTGCCAGCAGCTTAGCAGGGATTTATTCACCCCTCCACTTT
CASSLAGIYSPLHF
>TRBV19|NA|NA|TRBJ1-1
TGTGCCAGTAACACTAACAACCGGGGGTGGGGCACTGAAGCTTTCTTT
CASNTNNRGWGTEAFF
>TRBV5-1|TRBD2|NA|TRBJ2-2
TGCGCCAGCAGCTTGACTGAAGCGGGAGGGCATGGCGGGGAGCTGTTTTTT
CASSLTEAGGHGGELFF
>TRBV25-1|NA|NA|TRBJ2-3
TGTGCCAGCAGTGAATCGAAAACAGGTCGGGGGGATACGCAGTATTTT
CASSESKTGRGDTQYF
>TRBV13|NA|once|TRBJ1-3
TGTGCCAGCAGCCCAGGGGTTGGTGGAAACACCATATATTTT
CASSPGVGGNTIYF
>TRBV28|TRBD2|many|TRBJ2-1
TGTGCCAGCACCCCGGGCGGGAGAACCTACAATGAGCAGTTCTTC
CASTPGGRTYNEQFF
>TRBV5-4|TRBD1|NA|TRBJ1-3
TGTGCCAGCAGCTTGGACAGGGGCTCTGGAAACACCATATATTTT
CASSLDRGSGNTIYF
>TRBV7-2|NA|NA|TRBJ2-3
TGTGCCAGCAGCTTACGGACAGATACGCAGTATTTT
CASSLRTDTQYF
>TRBV19|TRBD1|once|TRBJ1-2
TGTGCCAGTAGTTTGGGACAGTCTAACTATGGCTACACCTTC
CASSLGQSNYGYTF
>TRBV19|NA|NA|TRBJ1-1
TGTGCCAGTAGTTATGGGAGAGACACTGAAGCTTTCTTT
CASSYGRDTEAFF
>TRBV5-1|NA|NA|TRBJ2-6
TGCGCCAGCAGCTTGTCCGGTACCTCTGGGGCCAACGTCCTGACTTTC
CASSLSGTSGANVLTF
>TRBV4-3|TRBD1|once|TRBJ1-3
TGCGCCAGCAGCCAAGATCTTGGCAGGGGGGGAAACACCATATATTTT
CASSQDLGRGGNTIYF
>TRBV2|TRBD1|NA|TRBJ1-4
TGTGCCAGCCTGAGGACAGGGGATGGGGAAAAACTGTTTTTT
CASLRTGDGEKLFF
>TRBV9|TRBD2|once|TRBJ2-3
TGTGCCAGCAGCCCCCGGGAGGGTGGTACAGATACGCAGTATTTT
CASSPREGGTDTQYF
>TRBV7-8|TRBD1|NA|TRBJ2-7
TGTGCCAGCAGCTCGGGACAGGGCTTAGTGCAGTACTTC
CASSSGQGLVQYF
>TRBV28|TRBD2|NA|TRBJ2-3
TGTGCCAGCAGCCGGCGGCTAGCGGGAGGTGGGGATACGCAGTATTTT
CASSRRLAGGGDTQYF
>TRBV28|NA|NA|TRBJ1-5
TGTGCCAGCAGTTTTGGGGGGTTCGGTCAGCCCCAGCATTTT
CASSFGGFGQPQHF
>TRBV7-9|NA|once|TRBJ1-1
TGTGCCAGCAGCCGCGATACAGTTCGTGAAGCTTTCTTT
CASSRDTVREAFF
>TRBV27|NA|NA|TRBJ2-1
TGTGCCAGCAGTTCCGGAGGGAAAGATGAGCAGTTCTTC
CASSSGGKDEQFF
>TRBV9|TRBD2|NA|TRBJ2-1
TGTGCCAGCAGCGCTAGCGGGGGGGAGATAAGTGAGCAGTTCTTC
CASSASGGEISEQFF
>TRBV7-9|NA|NA|TRBJ1-1
TGTGCCAGCAGAGTGGAGGGGCGTACCACTGAAGCTTTCTTT
CASRVEGRTTEAFF
>TRBV7-3|TRBD1|NA|TRBJ2-7
TGTGCCAGCAGCCCCGGGACAGGGGTCCGGCAGTACTTC
CASSPGTGVRQYF
>TRBV29-1|TRBD1|NA|TRBJ1-1
TGCAGCGCCCACCTGGGCAGGGGGACTGAAGCTTTCTTT
CSAHLGRGTEAFF
>TRBV19|NA|once|TRBJ2-5
TGTGCCAGTAGTGTGGGGGCCCGCGAGACCCAGTACTTC
CASSVGARETQYF
>TRBV15|TRBD1|many|TRBJ1-6
TGTGCCACCAGCAGAATAACAGGGGTAAATTCACCCCTCCACTTT
CATSRITGVNSPLHF
>TRBV28|NA|NA|TRBJ2-3
TGTGCCAGCAGTTTCACCCATACTCCACCCTTAGCGTCCCCTAGCACAGATACGCAGTATTTT
CASSFTHTPPLASPSTDTQYF
>TRBV7-6|NA|NA|TRBJ2-3
TGTGCCAGCAGCTTAGCGGGGGGTACAGATACGCAGTATTTT
CASSLAGGTDTQYF
>TRBV7-9|NA|NA|TRBJ2-5
TGTGCCAGCAGTCCCAACCCGAGGGCCCAGTACTTC
CASSPNPRAQYF
>TRBV4-2|NA|NA|TRBJ2-3
TGTGCCAGCTGGTCCCCCCTTGGCGGAGATACGCAGTATTTT
CASWSPLGGDTQYF
>TRBV5-1|NA|few|TRBJ2-2
TGCGCCAGCAGCCCTAGGCTCCAAGGCGGGGAGCTGTTTTTT
CASSPRLQGGELFF
>TRBV5-6|TRBD1|NA|TRBJ2-2
TGTGCCAGCAGCTTGACGCCCGGGACAGGGTTCACCGGGGAGCTGTTTTTT
CASSLTPGTGFTGELFF
>TRBV30|TRBD1|NA|TRBJ1-2
TGTGCCTGGAGTGTACCCACGCCCCCCTGGGACAGGGCCCATTATGGCTACACCTTC
CAWSVPTPPWDRAHYGYTF
>TRBV6-7|NA|NA|TRBJ2-7
TGTGCCAGCAGTTACGGGCCTTCCTACGAGCAGTACTTC
CASSYGPSYEQYF
>TRBV7-9|NA|NA|TRBJ1-6
TGTGCCAGCCTTGAGAGCTCCTATAATTCACCCCTCCACTTT
CASLESSYNSPLHF
>TRBV18|NA|NA|TRBJ2-1
TGTGCCAGCTCACCAATCGCTAGGAGTAGCTATGAGCAGTTCTTC
CASSPIARSSYEQFF
>TRBV5-4|NA|few|TRBJ1-2
TGTGCCAGCAGCTTGGCCGGCGGGGAATTGCGAGGCTACACCTTC
CASSLAGGELRGYTF
>TRBV28|TRBD1|NA|TRBJ2-3
TGTGCCAGCAGTACCCGACAGGGGGCTACCACAGATACGCAGTATTTT
CASSTRQGATTDTQYF
>TRBV7-9|NA|NA|TRBJ1-1
TGTGCCAGCAGCTTACTTCCGGGATTGGGGAACACTGAAGCTTTCTTT
CASSLLPGLGNTEAFF
>TRBV9|NA|NA|TRBJ1-3
TGTGCCAGCAGCGTAGCCACTGTCGGAAACACCATATATTTT
CASSVATVGNTIYF
>TRBV7-9|NA|NA|TRBJ1-1
TGTTCCAGCAGCTGGGGGGGTACTGAAGCTTTCTTT
CSSSWGGTEAFF
>TRBV15|TRBD1|NA|TRBJ1-1
TGTGCCACCAGCAGGGACAGGGGTAATTTTGAAGCTTTCTTT
CATSRDRGNFEAFF